This TCR beta chain was observed in a study of CD8 T cells in ankylosing spondylitis. Study-wide findings and caveats: Disease-linked clones proved CD8+ and comparatively uncommon in peripheral blood. Existing reports had already noted some motif variants in reactive arthritis synovial fluid and blood. A motif in TCR beta, a set of roughly eight highly homologous variants, appeared characteristic of ankylosing spondylitis blood. Disease-linked clones were reportedly significantly enriched in matched ankylosing spondylitis synovial fluid.

Molecular-barcoded quantitative 5'-RACE produced these TCR beta libraries. Using its own MiXCR run on the 5' RACE reads, TCRdb lists one record per CDR3 protein. The repertoire holds 350,000 to 550,000 distinct CDR3 sequences, with roughly a quarter as singletons. Germline V gene sequence: CDR1 ENHRY, CDR2 SYGVKD. V was cut by 4 bases and J by 5 bases, with 17 bases left in between. The CDR3 has 15 residues. This clonotype was seen more than once but under ten times. Its target is unknown. The J gene is TRBJ2-5, the V gene TRBV10-3; D is uncertain. Sample: blood, either unsorted or a sorted T cell fraction (not recorded which). The receptor was isolated from a male donor with ankylosing spondylitis. CDR3 sequence: CAISGGSSKGETQYF. The CDR3 nucleotides read TGTGCCATCAGTGGTGGCAGCTCTAAAGGGGAGACCCAGTACTTC.